The present entry profiles one T cell receptor (beta chain) with its context. Its antigen is unknown. CDR3 size: 15 residues. Germline lookup yields CDR1 DFQATT and CDR2 SNEGSKA (reference sequence). V was trimmed by 4 bases and J by 2 bases, leaving 16 bases between them. The data stem from a study of T cells after yellow fever vaccination. Using its own MiXCR run on the 5' RACE reads, TCRdb lists one record per CDR3 protein. This table has about 360,000 distinct CDR3 sequences, about 6.2% appearing once. Study observations and caveats: Detected again after the booster were most primary-vaccination clones, at 95% to 96% CD4 and around 91% CD8.

The chain recombines TRBV20-1 with TRBJ2-3; perhaps TRBD1 as D (6 bases). The source was PBMCs, collected 5 days after the yellow fever booster vaccination. The sequence derives from a man aged 25 to 45 who received the YFV17D yellow fever vaccine. The CDR3 region is CSAIRRGMYTDTQYF. As DNA, the CDR3 is TGCAGTGCTATCCGTAGGGGGATGTACACAGATACGCAGTATTTT.